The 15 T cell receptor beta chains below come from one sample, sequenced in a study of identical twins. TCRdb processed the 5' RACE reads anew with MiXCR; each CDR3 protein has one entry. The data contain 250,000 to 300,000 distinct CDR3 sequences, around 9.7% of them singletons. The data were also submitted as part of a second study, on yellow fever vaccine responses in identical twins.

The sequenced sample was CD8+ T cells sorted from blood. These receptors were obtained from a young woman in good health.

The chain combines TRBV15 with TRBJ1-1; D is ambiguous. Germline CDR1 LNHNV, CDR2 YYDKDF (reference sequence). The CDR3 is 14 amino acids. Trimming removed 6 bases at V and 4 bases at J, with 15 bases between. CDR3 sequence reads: CATSNLFSGTEAFF. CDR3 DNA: TGTGCCACCAGTAATTTGTTCAGTGGCACTGAAGCTTTCTTT.

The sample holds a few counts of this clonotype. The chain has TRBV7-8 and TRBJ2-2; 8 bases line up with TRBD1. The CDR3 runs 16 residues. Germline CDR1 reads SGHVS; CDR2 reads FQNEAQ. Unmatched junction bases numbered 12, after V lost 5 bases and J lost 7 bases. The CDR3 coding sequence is TGTGCCAGCAGCCTTCCCCCGACAGGGGATTTCGGGGAGCTGTTTTTT. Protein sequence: CASSLPPTGDFGELFF.

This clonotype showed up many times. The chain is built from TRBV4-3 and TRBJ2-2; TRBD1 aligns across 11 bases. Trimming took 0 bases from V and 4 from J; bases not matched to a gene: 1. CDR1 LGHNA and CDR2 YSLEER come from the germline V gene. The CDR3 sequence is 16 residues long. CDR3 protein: CASSQDGTGGTGELFF. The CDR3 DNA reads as TGCGCCAGCAGCCAAGATGGGACAGGGGGCACCGGGGAGCTGTTTTTT.

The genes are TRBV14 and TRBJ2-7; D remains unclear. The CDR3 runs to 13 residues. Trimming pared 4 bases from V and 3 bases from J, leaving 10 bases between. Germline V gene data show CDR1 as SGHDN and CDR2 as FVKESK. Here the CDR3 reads CASSPWPSYEQYF. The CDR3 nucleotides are TGTGCCAGCAGCCCCTGGCCGAGCTACGAGCAGTACTTC.

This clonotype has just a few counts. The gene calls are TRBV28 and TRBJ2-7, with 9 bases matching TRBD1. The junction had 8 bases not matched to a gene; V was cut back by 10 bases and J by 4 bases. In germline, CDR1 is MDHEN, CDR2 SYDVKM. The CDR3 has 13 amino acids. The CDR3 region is CAIQGTGPYEQYF. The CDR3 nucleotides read TGTGCCATCCAGGGGACAGGGCCTTACGAGCAGTACTTC.

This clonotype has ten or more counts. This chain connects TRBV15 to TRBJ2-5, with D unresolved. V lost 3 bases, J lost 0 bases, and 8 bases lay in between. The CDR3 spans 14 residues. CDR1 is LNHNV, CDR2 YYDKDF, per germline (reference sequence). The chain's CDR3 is CATSSFENQETQYF. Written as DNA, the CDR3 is TGTGCCACCAGCAGTTTTGAGAACCAAGAGACCCAGTACTTC.

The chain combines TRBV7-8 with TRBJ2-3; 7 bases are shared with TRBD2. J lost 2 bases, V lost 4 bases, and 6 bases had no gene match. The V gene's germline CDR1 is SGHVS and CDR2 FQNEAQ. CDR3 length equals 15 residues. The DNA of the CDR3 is TGTGCCAGCAGCTATCTTCTAGCGGACACAGATACGCAGTATTTT. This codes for CASSYLLADTDTQYF.

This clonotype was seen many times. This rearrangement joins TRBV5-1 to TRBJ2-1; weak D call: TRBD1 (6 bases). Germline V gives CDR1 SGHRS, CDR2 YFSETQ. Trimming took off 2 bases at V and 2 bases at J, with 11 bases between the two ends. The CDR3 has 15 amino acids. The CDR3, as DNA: TGCGCCAGCAGCTTCGGACAGTCTACCTACAATGAGCAGTTCTTC. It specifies CASSFGQSTYNEQFF.

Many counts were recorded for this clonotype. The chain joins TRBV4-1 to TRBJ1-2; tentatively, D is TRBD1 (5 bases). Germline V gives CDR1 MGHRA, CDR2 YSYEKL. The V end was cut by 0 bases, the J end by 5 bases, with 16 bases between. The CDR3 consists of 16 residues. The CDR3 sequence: CASSQEDRDGLYGYTF. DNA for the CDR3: TGCGCCAGCAGCCAAGAAGATAGGGACGGGTTATATGGCTACACCTTC.

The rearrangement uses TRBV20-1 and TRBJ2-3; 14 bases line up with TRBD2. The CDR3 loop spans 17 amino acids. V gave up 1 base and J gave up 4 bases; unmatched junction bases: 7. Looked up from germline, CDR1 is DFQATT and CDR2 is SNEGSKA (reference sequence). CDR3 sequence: CSARGGLAGVPADTQYF. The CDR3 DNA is TGCAGTGCTAGAGGGGGACTAGCGGGAGTACCGGCAGATACGCAGTATTTT.

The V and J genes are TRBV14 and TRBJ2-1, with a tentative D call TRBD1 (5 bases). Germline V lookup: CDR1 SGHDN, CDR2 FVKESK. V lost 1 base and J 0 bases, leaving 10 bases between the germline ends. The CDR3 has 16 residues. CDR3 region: CASSQARASSYNEQFF. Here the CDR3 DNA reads TGTGCCAGCAGCCAAGCCAGGGCAAGCTCCTACAATGAGCAGTTCTTC.

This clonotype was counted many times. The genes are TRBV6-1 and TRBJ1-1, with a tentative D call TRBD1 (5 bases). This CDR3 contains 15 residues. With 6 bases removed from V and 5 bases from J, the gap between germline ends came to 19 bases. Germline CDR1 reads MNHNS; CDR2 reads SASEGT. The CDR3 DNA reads TGTGCCAGCAGACTCAGCCCATCGGGGGGAACTGAAGCTTTCTTT. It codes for CASRLSPSGGTEAFF.

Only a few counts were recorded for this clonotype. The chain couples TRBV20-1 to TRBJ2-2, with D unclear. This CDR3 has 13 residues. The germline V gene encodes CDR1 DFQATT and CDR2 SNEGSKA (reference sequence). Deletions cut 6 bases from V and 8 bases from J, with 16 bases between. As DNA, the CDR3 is TGCAGTGCCGGGTGGACGACATTGGGGGAGCTGTTTTTT. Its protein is CSAGWTTLGELFF.

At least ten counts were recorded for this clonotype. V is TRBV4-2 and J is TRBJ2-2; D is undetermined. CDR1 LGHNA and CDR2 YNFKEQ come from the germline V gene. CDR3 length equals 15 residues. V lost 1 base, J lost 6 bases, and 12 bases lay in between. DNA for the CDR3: TGTGCCAGCAGCCAAGGGGCGCTATCGTCCGGGGAGCTGTTTTTT. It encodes CASSQGALSSGELFF.

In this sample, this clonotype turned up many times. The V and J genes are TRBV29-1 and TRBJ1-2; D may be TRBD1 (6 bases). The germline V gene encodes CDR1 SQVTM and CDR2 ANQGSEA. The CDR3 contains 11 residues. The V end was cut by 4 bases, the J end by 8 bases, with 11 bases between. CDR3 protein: CSVGPGEGYTF. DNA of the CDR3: TGCAGCGTTGGTCCAGGGGAGGGCTACACCTTC.